This passage covers 10 T cell receptor beta chains from one sample sequenced in a study of T cell repertoires in cytomegalovirus infection. TCRdb recomputed calls from the reads with MiXCR, one row per CDR3 protein. The sample has roughly 920,000 distinct CDR3 sequences, approximately 31% seen once. Antigens for these TCRs are unknown. Sequencing used cultured CD8+ T cells from PBMCs, obtained from culture after CMV antigen stimulation. These receptors came from a human donor in good health (CMV status not recorded). Some clones in this sample may be carry-over from other donors' samples.

This clonotype was detected only once. V gene TRBV7-4 combines with J gene TRBJ2-5; D tentatively fits TRBD1 or TRBD2 (5 bases each). The CDR3 covers 16 residues. The V end was cut by 3 bases, the J end by 3 bases, with 17 bases between. Germline V gives CDR1 SGHVT, CDR2 SQSDAQ. The DNA of the CDR3 is TGTGCCAGCAGCTTGCCCCTGGGGGTCATAAAAGAGACCCAGTACTTC. Its protein is CASSLPLGVIKETQYF.

The chain links TRBV27 to TRBJ2-1, with 7 bases aligning to TRBD2. CDR1 is MNHEY and CDR2 is SMNVEV in the germline V gene (reference sequence). CDR3 length: 16 residues. V lost 0 bases and J lost 1; bases outside the gene matches: 3. CDR3 region: CASSLSAGLSYNEQFF. In DNA form, the CDR3 reads TGTGCCAGCAGTTTATCGGCGGGACTATCCTACAATGAGCAGTTCTTC.

This clonotype was picked up many times. The chain is built from TRBV7-2 and TRBJ1-6; D is ambiguous. V was trimmed by 0 bases and J by 0 bases, leaving 3 bases between them. The germline CDR1 and CDR2 sequences are SGHTA and FQGNSA. The length of the CDR3 is 15 residues. CDR3 sequence (DNA): TGTGCCAGCAGCTTAGCGGACTCCTATAATTCACCCCTCCACTTT. Protein: CASSLADSYNSPLHF.

This clonotype occurred once. The chain combines TRBV2 with TRBJ2-2; D tentatively fits TRBD1 or TRBD2 (6 bases each). Germline values: CDR1 SNHLY, CDR2 FYNNEI. This CDR3 has 15 residues. V was trimmed by 7 bases and J by 6 bases, leaving 18 bases between them. The CDR3 coding sequence is TGTGCCAGCACCGACCCGGGGGCGAAGGCCGGGGAGCTGTTTTTT. Protein: CASTDPGAKAGELFF.

The chain recombines TRBV24-1 with TRBJ2-2, with TRBD2 matching 9 bases. With V trimmed by 5 bases and J by 7 bases, 7 bases remained unmatched. CDR1 is KGHDR, CDR2 SFDVKD, per germline. There are 15 residues in the CDR3. In DNA, the CDR3 is TGTGCCACCAGTGTGTCTAGCGGGGTACTCGGGGAGCTGTTTTTT. This sequence encodes CATSVSSGVLGELFF.

The chain carries TRBV20-1 and TRBJ2-3; 9 bases match TRBD2. Looked up from germline, CDR1 is DFQATT and CDR2 is SNEGSKA (reference sequence). Trimming cost V 0 bases and J 6 bases; bases outside gene matches: 10. CDR3 length: 16 residues. Here the CDR3 reads CSARDMIAGVGDTQYF. The CDR3 DNA reads TGCAGTGCTAGAGATATGATAGCGGGGGTGGGGGATACGCAGTATTTT.

Remarks on this clonotype: Mismatch with germline at one junction end may stem from a read error. The rearrangement joins TRBV28 to TRBJ2-5; tentative D call: TRBD2 (7 bases). This CDR3 comprises 16 residues. CDR1 and CDR2 from the germline V gene are MDHEN and SYDVKM. The CDR3 DNA reads as TGTGCCAGCGGTTTACTTTTAGTGGGGGGGGCGGAGACCCAGTACTTC. This gives the protein CASGLLLVGGAETQYF.

This clonotype turned up a few times. V gene TRBV7-2 combines with J gene TRBJ2-5, with 8 bases aligning to TRBD1. CDR1 and CDR2 (germline): SGHTA, FQGNSA. V shed 2 bases and J 4 bases; nucleotides not matched to a gene: 9. CDR3 size: 16 residues. CDR3 protein: CASSLTGRGRGETQYF. Written as DNA, the CDR3 is TGTGCCAGCAGCTTAACGGGCAGGGGGCGAGGAGAGACCCAGTACTTC.

This clonotype appeared a few times. The CDR3 bases are TGTGCCAGCAGTTACTCGGAGGAAGTCTACGAGCAGTACTTC. Translation gives CASSYSEEVYEQYF. The genes are TRBV6-5 and TRBJ2-7, with TRBD2 as a possible D gene (5 bases). CDR1 and CDR2 (germline): MNHEY, SVGAGI. Trimming took off 0 bases at V and 3 bases at J, with 9 bases between the two ends. The CDR3 consists of 14 residues.

This sequence joins TRBV27 and TRBJ1-4; 8 nucleotides match TRBD1. CDR1 and CDR2 (germline): MNHEY, SMNVEV (reference sequence). This CDR3 comprises 13 residues. V was clipped by 6 bases and J by 8 bases; unmatched bases: 5. The CDR3 DNA is TGTGCCAGCAGATGGACAGGGACCGAAAAACTGTTTTTT. Protein sequence: CASRWTGTEKLFF.